This T cell receptor (beta chain) is drawn from a study of cytomegalovirus exposure and HLA in healthy donors. This PCR relied on a set of 60 Vbeta primers and 13 Jbeta primers. Here immunoSEQ multiplex PCR was the method, and the copy in TCRdb shows in-frame clones only, minus some. The data show around 92,000 clones, around 85% seen once. Trimming pared 4 bases from V and 0 bases from J, leaving 13 bases between. Germline values: CDR1 GTSNPN, CDR2 SVGIG (reference sequence). The CDR3 covers 15 residues. The chain combines TRBV30 with TRBJ1-3, with D unclear. Sequenced: PBMCs. The source of this sequence is a girl aged 2-15 years in good health and CMV-seropositive. The CDR3, as DNA: TGTGCCTGGAAGAGACCCGGGTCCTCTGGAAACACCATATATTTT. This sequence encodes CAWKRPGSSGNTIYF. Full variable domain (missing parts from reference TRBV30 and TRBJ1-3): SQTIHQWPATLVQPVGSPLSLECTVEGTSNPNLYWYRQAAGRGLQLLFYSVGIGQISSEVPQNLSASRPQDRQFILSSKKLLLSDSGFYLCAWKRPGSSGNTIYFGEGSWLTVV.